This paragraph reports one T cell receptor (beta chain). Its cognate antigen has yet to be identified. No clone much larger than this one lies a single base away; base qualities are absent. These data belong to a study of T cells in tuberculosis (dated by TCRdb to about 2018). As for the study more broadly: In the study, CD1B tetramers and high-throughput TCR immunosequencing were combined to characterize T cells specific for the mycobacterial lipid antigen glucose monomycolate (GMM). With approximately 11 people per group, a South African clinical cohort compared IGRA-negative adolescents, IGRA-positive adolescents with latent tuberculosis, and adults with active tuberculosis. The full study reports these points: Clinical samples were selected based on which cryopreserved specimens were available, and the active tuberculosis cases were adults whereas the controls were adolescents. With the diverse GMM-specific repertoire as input, a classifier achieved 85% to 90% accuracy (AUROC 0.90), whereas GEM motif frequencies as input gave roughly 70% accuracy. Smaller NN-distances were partly driven by shorter CDR3-alpha lengths in active tuberculosis patients, and statistical significance was not reached for the TCR-beta difference. Compared with IGRA-negative controls, TCR-alpha repertoires from active tuberculosis had smaller mean NN-distances to GMM-specific TCRs, which suggests that these TCRs underwent clonal expansion.

The immunoSEQ multiplex PCR assay was used to generate TCR libraries, with TCR-beta and/or TCR-alpha/delta assays applied to each sample. The amplified TCR libraries were sequenced on the Illumina high-throughput platform. The authors processed their data as follows. Clustering and dimensionality reduction relied on pairwise TCRdist distances among GMM-specific receptors from T cells that were either sorted ex vivo or expanded in vitro. Each clinical repertoire received a mean NN-distance score, defined as the average TCRdist to the nearest 10% of tetramer-positive reference sequences. GEM TCR motif frequency was calculated as the fraction of unique TCRs that matched known GEM sequences by V/J usage and CDR3 length. Linear discriminant analysis with leave-one-out cross-validation, implemented in scikit-learn, was used to classify active tuberculosis. TCRdb took this table from immuneACCESS and kept in-frame rearrangements with V and J called. Such tables lack part of the clones; where checked against another copy, unresolved V genes explain under half of the gap, and the rest is unexplained. D and trimming were read from the DNA, whereas the V and J calls and clone size are those reported in that table. The sample contains 30,000 to 35,000 clones, 90% to 95% of them found a single time. The ten biggest clones cover about 2% of the sample.

V and J are trimmed by 0 bases and 0 bases, and the gene matches miss 11 bases of the junction. The CDR3 runs 18 amino acids, cysteine and phenylalanine included. Only the CDR3 DNA is retained, 54 bases long and in frame from the first base. CDR1 and CDR2 were assigned from the germline V gene (reference sequence) as LNHNV and YYDKDF. At study entry, a tuberculin skin test and the QuantiFERON-TB GOLD In-Tube IGRA were used to screen adolescents for latent tuberculosis infection. Immunosequencing was performed on unsorted cryopreserved PBMC and covered roughly 100,000 T cells per clinical donor on average. Eleven high schools in the Worcester region of the Western Cape, South Africa, served as enrollment sites for adolescents aged 12 to 18 years. Some ten M. tuberculosis-infected and some ten uninfected adolescents were selected with matching for age and sex. PBMC from adolescents were isolated by density centrifugation from freshly drawn heparinized blood and were then cryopreserved.

The specimen was PBMCs. This clonotype was obtained from a donor aged 10 to 29 with latent tuberculosis or without tuberculosis infection. The chain joins TRBV15 to TRBJ2-7, and TRBD2 aligns with 7 junction nucleotides. For the CDR3, the sequence is CATSRENIGTKLSYEQYF. The DNA sequence is given as TGTGCCACCAGCAGAGAAAATATCGGGACTAAACTCTCCTACGAGCAGTACTTC.